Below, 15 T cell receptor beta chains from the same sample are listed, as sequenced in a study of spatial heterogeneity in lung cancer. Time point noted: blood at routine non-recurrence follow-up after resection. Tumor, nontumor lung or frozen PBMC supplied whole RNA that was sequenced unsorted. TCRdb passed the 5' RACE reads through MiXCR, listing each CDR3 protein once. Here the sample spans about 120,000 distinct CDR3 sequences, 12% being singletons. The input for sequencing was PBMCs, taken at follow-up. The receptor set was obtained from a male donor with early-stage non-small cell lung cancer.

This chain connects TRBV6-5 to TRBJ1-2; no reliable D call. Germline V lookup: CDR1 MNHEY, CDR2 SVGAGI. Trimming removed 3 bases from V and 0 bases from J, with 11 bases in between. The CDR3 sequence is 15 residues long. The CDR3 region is CASSYLRISNYGYTF. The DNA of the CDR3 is TGTGCCAGCAGTTATCTCAGGATCTCTAACTATGGCTACACCTTC.

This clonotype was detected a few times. The CDR3 nucleotides are TGTGCCAGCAGCTTCCTAAATCGCGAAGCTTTCTTT. Translated, it gives CASSFLNREAFF. The genes are TRBV7-6 and TRBJ1-1; no clear D. Germline V CDR1 and CDR2: SGHVS, FNYEAQ. The CDR3 has 12 amino acids. V lost 3 bases and J 8 bases, leaving 10 bases between the germline ends.

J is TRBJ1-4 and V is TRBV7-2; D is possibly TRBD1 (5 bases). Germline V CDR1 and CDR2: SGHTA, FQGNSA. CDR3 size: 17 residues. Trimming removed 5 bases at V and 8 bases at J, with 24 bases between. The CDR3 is CASSLTSRGLREEKLFF. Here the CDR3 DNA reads TGTGCCAGCAGCCTAACCTCCCGGGGCCTACGAGAGGAAAAACTGTTTTTT.

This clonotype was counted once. DNA of the CDR3: TGTGCCAGCAGTTCTTTGACAGGGGGCCCCTACGAGCAGTACTTC. Protein sequence: CASSSLTGGPYEQYF. The rearrangement uses TRBV27 and TRBJ2-7; 10 bases map to TRBD1. Germline CDR1 is MNHEY and CDR2 is SMNVEV (reference sequence). Unmatched junction bases numbered 5, after V lost 4 bases and J lost 2 bases. The CDR3 sequence is 15 residues long.

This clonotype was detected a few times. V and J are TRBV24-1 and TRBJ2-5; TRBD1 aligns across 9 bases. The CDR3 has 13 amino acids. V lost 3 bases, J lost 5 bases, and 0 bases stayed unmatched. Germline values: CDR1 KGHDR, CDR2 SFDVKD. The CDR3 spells CATSDGTGETQYF. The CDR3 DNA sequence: TGTGCCACCAGTGATGGGACAGGGGAGACCCAGTACTTC.

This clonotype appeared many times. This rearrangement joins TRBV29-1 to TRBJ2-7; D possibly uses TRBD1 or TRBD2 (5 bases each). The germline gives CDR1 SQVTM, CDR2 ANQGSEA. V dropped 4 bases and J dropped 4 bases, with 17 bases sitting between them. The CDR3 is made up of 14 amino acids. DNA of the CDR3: TGCAGCGTTGGCGTGAGAGGGGCCGAGTACGAGCAGTACTTC. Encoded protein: CSVGVRGAEYEQYF.

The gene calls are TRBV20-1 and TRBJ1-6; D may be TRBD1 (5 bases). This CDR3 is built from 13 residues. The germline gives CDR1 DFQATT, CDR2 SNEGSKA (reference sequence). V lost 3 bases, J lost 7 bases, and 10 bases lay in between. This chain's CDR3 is CSARGVSNSPLHF. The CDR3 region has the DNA TGCAGTGCTAGGGGGGTTTCGAATTCACCCCTCCACTTT.

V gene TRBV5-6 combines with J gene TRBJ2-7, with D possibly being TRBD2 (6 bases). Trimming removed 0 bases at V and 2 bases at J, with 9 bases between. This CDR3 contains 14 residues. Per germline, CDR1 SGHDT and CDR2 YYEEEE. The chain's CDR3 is CASSLGTTAYEQYF. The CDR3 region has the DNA TGTGCCAGCAGCTTGGGGACTACTGCCTACGAGCAGTACTTC.

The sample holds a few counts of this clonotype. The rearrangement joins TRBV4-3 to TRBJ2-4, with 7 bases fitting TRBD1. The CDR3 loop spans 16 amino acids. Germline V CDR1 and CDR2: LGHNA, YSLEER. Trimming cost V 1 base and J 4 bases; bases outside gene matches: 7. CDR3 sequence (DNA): TGCGCCAGCAGCCAAGGAGCCGGGACAGAGAAAAACATTCAGTACTTC. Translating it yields CASSQGAGTEKNIQYF.

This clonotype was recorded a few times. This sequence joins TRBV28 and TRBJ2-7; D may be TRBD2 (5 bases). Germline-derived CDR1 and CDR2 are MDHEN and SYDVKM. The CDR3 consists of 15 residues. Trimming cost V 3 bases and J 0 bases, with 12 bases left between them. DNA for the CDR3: TGTGCCAGCAGTTTGGTTGGGGAGTTCTCCTACGAGCAGTACTTC. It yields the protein CASSLVGEFSYEQYF.

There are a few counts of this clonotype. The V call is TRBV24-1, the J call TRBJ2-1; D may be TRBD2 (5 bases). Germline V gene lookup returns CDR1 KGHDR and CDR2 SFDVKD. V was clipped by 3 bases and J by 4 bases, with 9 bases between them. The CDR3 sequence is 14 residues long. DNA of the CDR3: TGTGCCACCAGTGATATGGACTCGTACAATGAGCAGTTCTTC. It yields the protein CATSDMDSYNEQFF.

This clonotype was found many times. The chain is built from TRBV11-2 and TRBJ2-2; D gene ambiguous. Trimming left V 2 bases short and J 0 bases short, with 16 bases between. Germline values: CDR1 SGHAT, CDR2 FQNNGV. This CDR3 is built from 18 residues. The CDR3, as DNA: TGTGCCAGCAGCTTAAATCCCCTCTCCCCATCGAACACCGGGGAGCTGTTTTTT. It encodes CASSLNPLSPSNTGELFF.

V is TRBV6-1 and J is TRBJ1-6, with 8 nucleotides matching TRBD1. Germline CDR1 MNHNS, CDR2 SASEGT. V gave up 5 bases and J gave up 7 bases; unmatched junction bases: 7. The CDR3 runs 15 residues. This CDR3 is CASSTQGARNSPLHF. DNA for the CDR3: TGTGCCAGCAGTACGCAGGGGGCGCGGAATTCACCCCTCCACTTT.

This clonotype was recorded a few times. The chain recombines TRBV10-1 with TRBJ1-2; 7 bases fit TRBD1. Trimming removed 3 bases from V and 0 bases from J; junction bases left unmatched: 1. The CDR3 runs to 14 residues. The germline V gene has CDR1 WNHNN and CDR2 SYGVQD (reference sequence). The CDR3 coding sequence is TGCGCCAGCAGTGACGGACAGGCTAACTATGGCTACACCTTC. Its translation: CASSDGQANYGYTF.

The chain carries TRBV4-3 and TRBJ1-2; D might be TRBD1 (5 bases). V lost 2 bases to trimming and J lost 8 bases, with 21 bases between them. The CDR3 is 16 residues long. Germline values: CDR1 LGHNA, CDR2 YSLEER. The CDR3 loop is CASSQIGQGLVAGYTF. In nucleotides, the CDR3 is TGCGCCAGCAGCCAAATAGGCCAGGGCCTTGTCGCCGGCTACACCTTC.